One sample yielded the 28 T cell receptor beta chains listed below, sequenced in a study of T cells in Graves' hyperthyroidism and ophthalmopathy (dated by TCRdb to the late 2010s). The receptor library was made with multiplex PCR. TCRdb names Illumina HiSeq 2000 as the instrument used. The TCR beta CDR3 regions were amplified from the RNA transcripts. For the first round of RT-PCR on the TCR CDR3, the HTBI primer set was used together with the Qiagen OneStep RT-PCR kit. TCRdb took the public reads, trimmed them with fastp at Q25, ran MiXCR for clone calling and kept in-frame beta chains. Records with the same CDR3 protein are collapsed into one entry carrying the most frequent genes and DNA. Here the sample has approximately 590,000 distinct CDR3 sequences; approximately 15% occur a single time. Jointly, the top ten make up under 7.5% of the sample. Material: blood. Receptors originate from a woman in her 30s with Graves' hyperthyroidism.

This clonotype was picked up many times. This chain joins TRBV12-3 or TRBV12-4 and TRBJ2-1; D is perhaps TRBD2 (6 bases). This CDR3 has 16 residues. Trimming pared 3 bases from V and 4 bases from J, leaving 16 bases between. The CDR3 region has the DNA TGTGCCAGCAGTTTTAGTATGGCTAGCGCTTACAATGAGCAGTTCTTC. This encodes CASSFSMASAYNEQFF.

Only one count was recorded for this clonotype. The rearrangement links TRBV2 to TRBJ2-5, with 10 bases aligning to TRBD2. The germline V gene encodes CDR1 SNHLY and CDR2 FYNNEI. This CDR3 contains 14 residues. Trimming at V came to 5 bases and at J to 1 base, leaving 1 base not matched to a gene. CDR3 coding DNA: TGTGCCAGCAGTAGACTAGCGGGCCAAGAGACCCAGTACTTC. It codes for CASSRLAGQETQYF.

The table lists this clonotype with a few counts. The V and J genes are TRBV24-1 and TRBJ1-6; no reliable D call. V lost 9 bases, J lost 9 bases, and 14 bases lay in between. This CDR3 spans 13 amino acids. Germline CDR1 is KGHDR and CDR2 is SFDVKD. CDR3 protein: CATSPGIGSPLHF. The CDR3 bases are TGTGCCACCTCCCCTGGAATCGGTTCACCCCTCCACTTT.

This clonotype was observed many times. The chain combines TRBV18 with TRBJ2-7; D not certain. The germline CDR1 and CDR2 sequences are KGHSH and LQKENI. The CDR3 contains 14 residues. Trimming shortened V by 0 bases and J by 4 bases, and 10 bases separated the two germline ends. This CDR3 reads CASSPPSFRYEQYF. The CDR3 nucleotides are TGTGCCAGCTCACCACCCTCCTTTAGGTACGAGCAGTACTTC.

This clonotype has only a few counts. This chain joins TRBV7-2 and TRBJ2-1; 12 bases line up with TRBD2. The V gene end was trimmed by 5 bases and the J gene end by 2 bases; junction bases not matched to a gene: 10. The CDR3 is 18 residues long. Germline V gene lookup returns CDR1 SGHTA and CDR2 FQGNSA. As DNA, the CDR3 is TGTGCCAGCAGCACGAGACTAGCGGGAGTGGGGACCTACAATGAGCAGTTCTTC. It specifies CASSTRLAGVGTYNEQFF.

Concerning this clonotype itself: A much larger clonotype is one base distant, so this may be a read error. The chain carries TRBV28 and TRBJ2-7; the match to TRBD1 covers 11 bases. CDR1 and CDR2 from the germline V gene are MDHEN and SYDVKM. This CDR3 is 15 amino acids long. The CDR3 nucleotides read TGTGCCGGCAGTACCTCCGGGACAGGGGGGCACGAGCAGTACTTC. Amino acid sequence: CAGSTSGTGGHEQYF. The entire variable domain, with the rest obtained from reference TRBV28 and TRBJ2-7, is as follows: DVKVTQSSRYLVKRTGEKVFLECVQDMDHENMFWYRQDPGLGLRLIYFSYDVKMKEKGDIPEGYSVSREKKERFSLILESASTNQTSMYLCAGSTSGTGGHEQYFGPGTRLTVT.

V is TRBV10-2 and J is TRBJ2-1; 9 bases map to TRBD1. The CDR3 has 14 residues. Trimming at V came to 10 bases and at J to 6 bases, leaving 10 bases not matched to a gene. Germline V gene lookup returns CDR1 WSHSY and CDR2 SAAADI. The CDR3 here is CATKSRDRVNEQFF. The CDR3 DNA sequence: TGCGCCACCAAATCCCGGGACAGGGTCAATGAGCAGTTCTTC.

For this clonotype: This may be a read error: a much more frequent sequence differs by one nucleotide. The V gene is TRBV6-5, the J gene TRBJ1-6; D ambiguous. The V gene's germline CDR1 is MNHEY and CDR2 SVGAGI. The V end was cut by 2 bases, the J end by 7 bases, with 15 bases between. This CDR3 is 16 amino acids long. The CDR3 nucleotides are TGTGCCAGCAGTTACATCCGGGTGGCTGGGAATTCACCCCTCCACTTT. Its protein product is CASSYIRVAGNSPLHF.

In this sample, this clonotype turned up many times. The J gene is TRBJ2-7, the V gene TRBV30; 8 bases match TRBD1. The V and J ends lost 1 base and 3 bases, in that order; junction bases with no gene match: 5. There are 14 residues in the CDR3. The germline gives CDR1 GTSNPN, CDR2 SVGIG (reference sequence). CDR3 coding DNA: TGTGCCTGGAGTGGAGGGGACAGGAGCTACGAGCAGTACTTC. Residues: CAWSGGDRSYEQYF.

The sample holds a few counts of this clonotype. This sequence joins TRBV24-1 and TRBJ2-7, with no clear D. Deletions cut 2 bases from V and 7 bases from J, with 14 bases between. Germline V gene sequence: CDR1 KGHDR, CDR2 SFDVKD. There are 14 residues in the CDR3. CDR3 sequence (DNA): TGTGCCACCAGTGATTCGAAGAAGAACTGGGAGCAGTACTTC. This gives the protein CATSDSKKNWEQYF.

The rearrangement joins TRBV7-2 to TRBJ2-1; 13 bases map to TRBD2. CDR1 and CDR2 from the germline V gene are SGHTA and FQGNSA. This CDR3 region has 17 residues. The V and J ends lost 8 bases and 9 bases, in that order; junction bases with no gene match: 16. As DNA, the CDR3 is TGTGCCAGCCGTCGGACTAGCGGGAGCGGGTTGTGGGGTGAGCAGTTCTTC. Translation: CASRRTSGSGLWGEQFF.

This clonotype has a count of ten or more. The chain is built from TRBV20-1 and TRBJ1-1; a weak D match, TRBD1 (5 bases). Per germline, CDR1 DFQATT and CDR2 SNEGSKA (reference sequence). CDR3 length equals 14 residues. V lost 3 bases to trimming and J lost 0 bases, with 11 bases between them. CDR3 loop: CSARDNPMNTEAFF. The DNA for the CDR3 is TGCAGTGCTAGGGACAACCCAATGAACACTGAAGCTTTCTTT.

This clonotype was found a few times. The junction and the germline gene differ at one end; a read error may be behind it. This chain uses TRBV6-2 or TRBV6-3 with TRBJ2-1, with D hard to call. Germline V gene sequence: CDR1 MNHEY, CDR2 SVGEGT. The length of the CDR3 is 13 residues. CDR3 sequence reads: CASSFNSYNEQLF. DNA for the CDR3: TGTGCCAGCAGTTTCAACTCCTACAATGAGCAGCTCTTC.

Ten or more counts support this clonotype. CDR3 loop: CSARELGPQHF. The DNA for the CDR3 is TGCAGTGCTAGAGAATTAGGGCCCCAGCATTTT. The chain joins TRBV20-1 to TRBJ1-5; D call uncertain. The germline V gene has CDR1 DFQATT and CDR2 SNEGSKA (reference sequence). CDR3 length: 11 residues. With 0 bases removed from V and 9 bases from J, the gap between germline ends came to 6 bases.

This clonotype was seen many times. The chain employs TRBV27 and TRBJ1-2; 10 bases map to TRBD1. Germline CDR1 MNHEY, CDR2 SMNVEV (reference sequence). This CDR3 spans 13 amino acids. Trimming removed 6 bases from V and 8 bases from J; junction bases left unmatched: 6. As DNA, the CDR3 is TGTGCCAGCAGCTTAGGACAGGGGGGCGGCTACACCTTC. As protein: CASSLGQGGGYTF.

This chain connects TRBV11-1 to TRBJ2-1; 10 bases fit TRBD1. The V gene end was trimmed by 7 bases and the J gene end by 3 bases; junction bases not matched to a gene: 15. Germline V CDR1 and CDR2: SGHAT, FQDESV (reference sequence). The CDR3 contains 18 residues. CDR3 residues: CASTTPRAGTGVYNEQFF. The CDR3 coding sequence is TGTGCCAGCACCACCCCACGGGCTGGGACAGGGGTCTACAATGAGCAGTTCTTC.

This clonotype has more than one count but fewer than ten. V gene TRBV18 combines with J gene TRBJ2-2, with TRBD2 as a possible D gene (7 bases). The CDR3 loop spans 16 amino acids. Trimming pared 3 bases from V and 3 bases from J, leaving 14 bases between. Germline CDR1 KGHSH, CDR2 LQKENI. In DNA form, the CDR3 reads TGTGCCAGCTCACCTACGGGGGGCGGTCACACCGGGGAGCTGTTTTTT. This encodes CASSPTGGGHTGELFF.

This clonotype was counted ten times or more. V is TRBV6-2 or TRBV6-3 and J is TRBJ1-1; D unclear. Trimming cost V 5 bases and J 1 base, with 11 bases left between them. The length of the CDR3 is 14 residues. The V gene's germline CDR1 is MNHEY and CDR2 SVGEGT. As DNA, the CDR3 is TGTGCCAGCAGTGACCCGGGCACGAACACTGAAGCTTTCTTT. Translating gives CASSDPGTNTEAFF.

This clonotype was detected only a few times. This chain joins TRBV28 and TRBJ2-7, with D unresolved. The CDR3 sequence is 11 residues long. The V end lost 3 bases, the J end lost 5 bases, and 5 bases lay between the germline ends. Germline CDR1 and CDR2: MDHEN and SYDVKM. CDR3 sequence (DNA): TGTGCCAGCAGTTTTTTCAACGAGCAGTACTTC. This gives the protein CASSFFNEQYF.

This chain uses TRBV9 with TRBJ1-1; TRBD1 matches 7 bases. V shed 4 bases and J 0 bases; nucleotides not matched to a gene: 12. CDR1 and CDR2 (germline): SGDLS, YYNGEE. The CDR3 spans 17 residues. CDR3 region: CASSPRGDSGVNTEAFF. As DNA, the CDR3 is TGTGCCAGCAGCCCCCGGGGGGACAGTGGGGTGAACACTGAAGCTTTCTTT.

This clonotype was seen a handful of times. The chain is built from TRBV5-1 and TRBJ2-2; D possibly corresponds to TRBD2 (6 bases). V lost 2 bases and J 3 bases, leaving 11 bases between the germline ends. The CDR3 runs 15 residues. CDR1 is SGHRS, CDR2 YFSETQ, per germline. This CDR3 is CASSFDWRDTGELFF. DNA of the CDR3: TGCGCCAGCAGCTTTGACTGGAGGGACACCGGGGAGCTGTTTTTT.

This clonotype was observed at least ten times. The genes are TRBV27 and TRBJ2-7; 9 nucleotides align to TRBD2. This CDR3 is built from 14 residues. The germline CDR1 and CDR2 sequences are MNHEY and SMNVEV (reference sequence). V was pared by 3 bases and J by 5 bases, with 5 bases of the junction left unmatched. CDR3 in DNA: TGTGCCAGCAGTTTTAGAGTAGCGGGGGACGAGCAGTACTTC. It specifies CASSFRVAGDEQYF.

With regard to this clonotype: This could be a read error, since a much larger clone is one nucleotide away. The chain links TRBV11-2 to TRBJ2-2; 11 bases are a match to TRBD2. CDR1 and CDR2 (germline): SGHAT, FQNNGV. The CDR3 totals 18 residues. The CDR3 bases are TGTGCCAGCAGCCCCCGGGCTAGCGGGAGGAGATCCACCGGGGAGCTGGTTTTT. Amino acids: CASSPRASGRRSTGELVF. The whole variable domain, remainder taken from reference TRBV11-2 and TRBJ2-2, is EAGVAQSPRYKIIEKRQSVAFWCNPISGHATLYWYQQILGQGPKLLIQFQNNGVVDDSQLPKDRFSAERLKGVDSTLKIQPAKLEDSAVYLCASSPRASGRRSTGELVFGEGSRLTVL.

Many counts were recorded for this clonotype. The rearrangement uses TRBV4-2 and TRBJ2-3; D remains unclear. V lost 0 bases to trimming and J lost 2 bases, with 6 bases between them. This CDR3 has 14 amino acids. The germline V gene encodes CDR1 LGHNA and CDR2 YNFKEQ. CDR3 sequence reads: CASSQDLVTDTQYF. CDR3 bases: TGTGCCAGCAGCCAAGATCTCGTCACAGATACGCAGTATTTT.

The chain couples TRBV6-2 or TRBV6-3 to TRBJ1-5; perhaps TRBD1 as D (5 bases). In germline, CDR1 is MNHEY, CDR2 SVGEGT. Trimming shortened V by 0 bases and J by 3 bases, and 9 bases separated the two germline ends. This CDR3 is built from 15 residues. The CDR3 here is CASSYSRGVNQPQHF. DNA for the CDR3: TGTGCCAGCAGTTACTCGAGAGGGGTCAATCAGCCCCAGCATTTT.

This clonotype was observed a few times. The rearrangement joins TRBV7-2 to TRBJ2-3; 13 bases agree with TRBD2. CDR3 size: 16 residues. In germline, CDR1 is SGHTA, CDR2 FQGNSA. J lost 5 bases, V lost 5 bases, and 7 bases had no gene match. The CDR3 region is CASSPGLAGAIDTQYF. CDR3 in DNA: TGTGCCAGCAGCCCAGGACTAGCGGGAGCGATAGATACGCAGTATTTT.

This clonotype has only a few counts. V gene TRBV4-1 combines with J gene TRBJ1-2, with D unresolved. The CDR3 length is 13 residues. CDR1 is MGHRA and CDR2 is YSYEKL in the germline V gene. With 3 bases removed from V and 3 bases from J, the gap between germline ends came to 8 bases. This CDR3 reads CASSQADDYGYTF. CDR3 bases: TGCGCCAGCAGCCAGGCCGATGACTATGGCTACACCTTC.

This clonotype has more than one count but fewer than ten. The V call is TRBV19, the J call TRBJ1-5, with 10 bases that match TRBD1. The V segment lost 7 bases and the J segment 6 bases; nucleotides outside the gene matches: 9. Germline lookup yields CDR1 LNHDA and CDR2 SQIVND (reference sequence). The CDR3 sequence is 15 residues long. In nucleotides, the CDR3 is TGTGCCAGTACCTCCGCGGGGACAGGGGCTCAGCCCCAGCATTTT. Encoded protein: CASTSAGTGAQPQHF.